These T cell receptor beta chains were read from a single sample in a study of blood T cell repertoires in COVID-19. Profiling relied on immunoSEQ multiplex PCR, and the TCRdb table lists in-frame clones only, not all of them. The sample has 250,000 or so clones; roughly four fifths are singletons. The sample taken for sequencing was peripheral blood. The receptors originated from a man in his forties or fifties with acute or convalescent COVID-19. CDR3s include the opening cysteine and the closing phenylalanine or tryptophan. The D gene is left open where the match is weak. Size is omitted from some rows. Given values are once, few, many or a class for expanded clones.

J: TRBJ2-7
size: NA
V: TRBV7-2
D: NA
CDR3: CASSLSTYRSYEQYF
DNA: TGTGCCAGCAGCTTATCGACTTACCGCTCCTACGAGCAGTACTTC

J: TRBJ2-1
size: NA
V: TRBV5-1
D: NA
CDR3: CASSLLEVWGGQFF
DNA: TGCGCCAGCAGCTTACTAGAAGTGTGGGGAGGTCAGTTCTTC

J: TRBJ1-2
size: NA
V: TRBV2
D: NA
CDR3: CASSPDSPRYGYTF
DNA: TGTGCCAGCAGCCCGGACAGCCCCCGCTATGGCTACACCTTC

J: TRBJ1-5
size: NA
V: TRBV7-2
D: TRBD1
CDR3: CASSSDRGQPQHF
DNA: TGTGCCAGCAGCTCCGACAGGGGTCAGCCCCAGCATTTT

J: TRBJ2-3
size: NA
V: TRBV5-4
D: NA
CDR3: CASNLAGRVTDTQYF
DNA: TGTGCCAGCAACTTGGCTGGGCGGGTCACAGATACGCAGTATTTT

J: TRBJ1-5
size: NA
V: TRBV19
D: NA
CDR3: CASTQGTGGQPQHF
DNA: TGTGCCAGCACGCAAGGGACGGGAGGTCAGCCCCAGCATTTT

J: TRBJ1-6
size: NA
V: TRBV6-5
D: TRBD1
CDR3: CASSYSRLQGDSPLHF
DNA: TGTGCCAGCAGTTACTCCAGGTTACAGGGGGACTCACCCCTCCACTTT

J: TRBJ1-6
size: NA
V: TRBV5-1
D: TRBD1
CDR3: CASRGTGDFSALHF
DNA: TGCGCCAGCAGGGGGACAGGGGATTTTTCGGCCCTCCACTTT

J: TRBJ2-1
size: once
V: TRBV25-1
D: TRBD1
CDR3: CASSGRDRGNLEQFF
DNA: TGTGCCAGCAGTGGCCGGGACAGGGGTAATTTGGAGCAGTTCTTC

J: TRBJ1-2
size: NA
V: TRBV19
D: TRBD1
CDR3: CASRVLAGGNYGYTF
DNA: TGTGCCAGCAGGGTTCTGGCAGGGGGTAACTATGGCTACACCTTC

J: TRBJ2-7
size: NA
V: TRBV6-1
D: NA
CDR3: CASSEARSGGQYF
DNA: TGTGCCAGCAGTGAAGCGCGGTCGGGTGGGCAGTACTTC

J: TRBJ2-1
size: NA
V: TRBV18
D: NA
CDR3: CASSTDRSSYNEQFF
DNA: TGTGCCAGCTCGACTGACAGGTCTTCCTACAATGAGCAGTTCTTC

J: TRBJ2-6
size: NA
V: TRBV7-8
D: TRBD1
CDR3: CASSHPGQGEVTGANVLTF
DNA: TGTGCCAGCAGCCATCCGGGACAGGGGGAGGTGACTGGGGCCAACGTCCTGACTTTC

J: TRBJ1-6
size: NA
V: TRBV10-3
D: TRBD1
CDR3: CAISERGQDNSPLHF
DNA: TGTGCCATCAGTGAAAGAGGACAGGACAATTCACCCCTCCACTTT

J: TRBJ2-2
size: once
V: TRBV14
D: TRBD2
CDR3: CASSQGLAANTGELFF
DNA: TGTGCCAGCAGCCAAGGACTAGCAGCGAACACCGGGGAGCTGTTTTTT

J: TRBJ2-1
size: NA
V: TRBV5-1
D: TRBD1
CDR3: CASTPQDRGVEQFF
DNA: TGCGCCAGCACCCCCCAAGACAGGGGAGTTGAGCAGTTCTTC

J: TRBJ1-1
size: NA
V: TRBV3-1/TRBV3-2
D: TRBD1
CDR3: CASSQDTGGRVEAFF
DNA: TGTGCCAGCAGCCAAGATACAGGGGGCCGTGTTGAAGCTTTCTTT

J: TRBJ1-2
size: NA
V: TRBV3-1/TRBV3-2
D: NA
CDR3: CASSAGGLNPGYTF
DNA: TGTGCCAGCAGCGCAGGTGGCTTAAATCCTGGCTACACCTTC

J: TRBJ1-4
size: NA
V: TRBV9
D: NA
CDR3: CAGLWAGREKLFF
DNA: TGTGCCGGCCTCTGGGCGGGGAGGGAAAAACTGTTTTTT

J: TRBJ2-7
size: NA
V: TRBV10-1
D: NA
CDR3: CASIYRDHEQYF
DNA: TGCGCCAGCATTTACAGGGACCACGAGCAGTACTTC

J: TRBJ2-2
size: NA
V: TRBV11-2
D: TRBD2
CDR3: CASSMGLGGELFF
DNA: TGTGCCAGCAGCATGGGACTAGGAGGGGAGCTGTTTTTT

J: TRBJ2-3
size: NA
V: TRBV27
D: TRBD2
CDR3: CASSPRRLAGITTDTQYF
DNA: TGTGCCAGCAGTCCGCGCCGACTAGCGGGAATTACCACAGATACGCAGTATTTT

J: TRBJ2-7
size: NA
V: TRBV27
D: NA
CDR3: CASRKLNRQSYEQYF
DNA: TGTGCCAGCAGAAAGCTGAATCGACAGTCCTACGAGCAGTACTTC

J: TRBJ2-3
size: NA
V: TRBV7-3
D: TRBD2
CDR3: CASSPGGPTDTQYF
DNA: TGTGCCAGCAGCCCGGGGGGGCCCACAGATACGCAGTATTTT

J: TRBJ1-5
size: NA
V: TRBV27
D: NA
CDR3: CASSSSLAWNQPQHF
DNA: NA

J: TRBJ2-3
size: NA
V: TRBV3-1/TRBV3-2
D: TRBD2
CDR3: CASSRTSASTDTQYF
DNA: TGTGCCAGCAGCCGCACTAGCGCAAGCACAGATACGCAGTATTTT

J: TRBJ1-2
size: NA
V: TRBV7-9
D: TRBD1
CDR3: CASGGIQGAADYGYTF
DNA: TGTGCCAGCGGCGGGATACAGGGGGCGGCAGACTATGGCTACACCTTC

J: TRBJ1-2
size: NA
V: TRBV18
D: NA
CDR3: CASSPPTGTNYGYTF
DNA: TGTGCCAGCTCACCACCGACCGGGACAAACTATGGCTACACCTTC

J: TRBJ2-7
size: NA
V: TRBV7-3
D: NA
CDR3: CASSLTGGSVSYEQYF
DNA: TGTGCCAGCAGCTTAACCGGGGGTAGCGTCTCCTACGAGCAGTACTTC

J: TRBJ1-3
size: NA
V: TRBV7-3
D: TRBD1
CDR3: CASRMTGNSGNTIYF
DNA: TGTGCCAGCAGGATGACAGGGAACTCTGGAAACACCATATATTTT

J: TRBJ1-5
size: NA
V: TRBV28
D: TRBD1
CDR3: CASTTLGQGGNQPQHF
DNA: TGTGCCAGCACTACCCTGGGACAGGGGGGGAATCAGCCCCAGCATTTT

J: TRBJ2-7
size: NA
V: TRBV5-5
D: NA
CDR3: CASSLVGNTYEQYF
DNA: TGTGCCAGCAGCTTGGTCGGGAATACCTACGAGCAGTACTTC

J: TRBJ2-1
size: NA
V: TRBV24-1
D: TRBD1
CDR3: CATSDRTGDEFF
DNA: TGTGCCACCAGTGACCGGACAGGGGATGAGTTCTTC

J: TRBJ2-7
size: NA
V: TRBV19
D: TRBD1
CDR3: CASSIDGTGYYEQYF
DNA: TGTGCCAGTAGTATAGACGGGACAGGATACTACGAGCAGTACTTC

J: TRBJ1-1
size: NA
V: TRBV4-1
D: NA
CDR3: CASSQDLGPVFGEAFF
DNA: TGCGCCAGCAGCCAAGATCTAGGCCCGGTATTCGGGGAAGCTTTCTTT

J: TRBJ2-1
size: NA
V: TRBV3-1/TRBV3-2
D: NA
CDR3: CASSQDRGQEQFF
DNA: TGTGCCAGCAGCCAAGATAGGGGACAAGAGCAGTTCTTC

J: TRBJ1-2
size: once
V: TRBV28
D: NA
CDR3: CASSLGQGTYGYTF
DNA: TGTGCCAGCAGTTTGGGTCAGGGAACTTATGGCTACACCTTC

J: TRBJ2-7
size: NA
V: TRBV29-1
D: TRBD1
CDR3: CSVGTAISYEQYF
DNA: TGCAGCGTCGGGACAGCCATCTCCTACGAGCAGTACTTC

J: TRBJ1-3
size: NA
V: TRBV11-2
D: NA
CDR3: CASSLDNSPGRSGNTIYF
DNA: TGTGCCAGCAGCTTAGATAATTCCCCTGGTCGGTCTGGAAACACCATATATTTT

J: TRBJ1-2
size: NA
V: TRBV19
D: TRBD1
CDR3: CASSIGLGQGGYGYTF
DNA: TGTGCCAGTAGTATAGGTTTGGGACAGGGCGGCTATGGCTACACCTTC

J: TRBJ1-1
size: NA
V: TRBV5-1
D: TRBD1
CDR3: CASSHGQENTEAFF
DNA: TGCGCCAGCAGCCATGGACAGGAGAACACTGAAGCTTTCTTT

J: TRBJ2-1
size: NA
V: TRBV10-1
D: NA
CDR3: CASSESAGSSYNEQFF
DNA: TGCGCCAGCAGTGAGTCCGCGGGTAGCTCCTACAATGAGCAGTTCTTC